The clone carrying this TCR beta chain was recorded a few times. Its specificity is unknown. This specimen belongs to a study of shared clonotypes between healthy human individuals. General study points: Blood alone was sampled, and tissue repertoires likely differ.

Each cell subset's genomic DNA was divided evenly among several immunoSEQ plates. TCRdb's table, derived via immunoSEQ multiplex PCR, lists solely in-frame clones and lacks some. The table has fewer than 600,000 clones, 79% seen once. Germline values: CDR1 SGDLS, CDR2 YYNGEE. The CDR3 runs 19 residues. V lost 3 bases and J lost 0; bases outside the gene matches: 17. All donors qualified as healthy HIV-negative adults and had experienced no recent acute infections or vaccinations. Only Caucasian adults living in Nashville, Tennessee served as donors. Input material: PBMCs. This TCR derives from a woman in her thirties or forties in good health. Some clones in this sample may be carry-over from other donors' samples. The chain carries TRBV9 and TRBJ1-1, with TRBD1 identical over 7 bases. The CDR3: CASSGDPRRDSLVNTEAFF. The CDR3 DNA sequence: TGTGCCAGCAGCGGAGACCCTCGCCGGGACAGTCTCGTGAACACTGAAGCTTTCTTT.